The present T cell receptor beta chain was sequenced within a study of CXCR3-negative and CXCR3-positive naive CD8 T cells. Study results and limitations: Higher TRB CDR3 hydrophobicity marked CXCR3-positive naive cells relative to CXCR3-negative naive cells.

The libraries of TRB cDNA were constructed through 5' RACE using UMI labels. From its re-call of the 5' RACE reads, TCRdb lists each CDR3 protein once, without DNA. This sample's clone table lists roughly 110,000 distinct CDR3 sequences. Worth noting for this clonotype: Its antigen is not known.

Per the germline V gene, CDR1 is SQVTM and CDR2 is ANQGSEA. CDR3 length: 15 residues. The genes are TRBV29-1 and TRBJ2-3. The clonotype comes from a human donor in good health. Some clones in this sample may be carry-over from other donors' samples. Specimen: naive CXCR3+ CD8+ T cells from blood. Indicated subset: CD45RO-CCR7+CD27+CD95- naive CD8+ T cells expressing CXCR3 (TNR3+). The CDR3 is CSVEGMITGTDTQYF.